Below, 27 T cell receptor beta chains from the same sample are listed, as sequenced in a study of T cells in Graves' hyperthyroidism and ophthalmopathy. The CDR3 regions of TCR beta were amplified from RNA transcripts. The TCR CDR3 first-round RT-PCR relied on the HTBI primer set. TCRdb reanalysed the multiplex PCR reads using MiXCR and keeps one entry per CDR3 protein. The sample holds almost 35,000 distinct CDR3 sequences, approximately 52% seen once. Sequenced: blood. The source of these receptors is a woman aged 40 to 50 with Graves' ophthalmopathy.

Regarding this clonotype: A clone one base away is much larger, so this may be a read error. The J gene is TRBJ2-3, the V gene TRBV10-3; 7 bases match TRBD1. The CDR3 runs to 16 residues. The trim removed 5 bases at V and 2 bases at J, leaving 10 bases unmatched. Germline CDR1 is ENHRY and CDR2 is SYGVKD. This chain's CDR3 is CAISPHLGQSTDTQYF. CDR3 coding DNA: TGTGCCATCAGTCCACACCTGGGACAGTCCACAGATACGCAGTATTTT.

This clonotype was counted many times. The chain joins TRBV11-2 to TRBJ2-4; D gene unclear. Germline V gene data show CDR1 as SGHAT and CDR2 as FQNNGV. CDR3 size: 15 residues. V lost 5 bases to trimming and J lost 7 bases, with 18 bases between them. Here the CDR3 reads CASSPASGLRNIQYF. In DNA, the CDR3 is TGTGCCAGCAGCCCTGCATCAGGTCTTAGGAACATTCAGTACTTC.

The chain has TRBV24-1 and TRBJ2-3, with a possible D match to TRBD1 (5 bases). This CDR3 has 13 amino acids. Germline V gene sequence: CDR1 KGHDR, CDR2 SFDVKD. V was shortened by 3 bases and J by 5 bases, with 8 bases between the two germline ends. The CDR3 DNA sequence: TGTGCCACCAGTGATACCCAGGGAGATACGCAGTATTTT. Translated: CATSDTQGDTQYF.

V and J are TRBV7-9 and TRBJ2-7; 10 nucleotides align to TRBD2. Per the germline V gene, CDR1 is SEHNR and CDR2 is FQNEAQ (reference sequence). This CDR3 spans 13 amino acids. J gave up 4 bases and V 5 bases, and 2 bases lay outside the gene matches. CDR3 loop: CASSPSGGYEQYF. CDR3 DNA: TGTGCCAGCAGCCCTAGCGGGGGATACGAGCAGTACTTC.

The CDR3 coding sequence is TGTGCCAGCAGTGAACAGGGGGGTGAAGCTTTCTTT. Protein sequence: CASSEQGGEAFF. This sequence joins TRBV6-1 and TRBJ1-1, with 7 nucleotides matching TRBD1. Germline V gene sequence: CDR1 MNHNS, CDR2 SASEGT. The J segment lost 7 bases and the V segment lost 2 bases, leaving 1 base of the junction unmatched. There are 12 residues in the CDR3.

The chain recombines TRBV10-2 with TRBJ2-1, with 13 bases lining up with TRBD2. CDR1 is WSHSY and CDR2 is SAAADI in the germline V gene. This CDR3 is built from 14 residues. The V gene end was trimmed by 7 bases and the J gene end by 8 bases; junction bases not matched to a gene: 5. This CDR3 reads CASKGTSGIHEQFF. The CDR3 region has the DNA TGCGCCAGCAAGGGGACTAGCGGGATACATGAGCAGTTCTTC.

This clonotype was seen many times. The genes are TRBV5-4 and TRBJ1-2; no definite D call. The CDR3 is 13 residues long. Trimming removed 0 bases at V and 2 bases at J, with 5 bases between. Germline assignment: CDR1 SGHNT and CDR2 YYREEE (reference sequence). CDR3 sequence (DNA): TGTGCCAGCAGCTTGGGTCTCAACTATGGCTACACCTTC. Protein sequence: CASSLGLNYGYTF.

This clonotype was counted a few times. V gene TRBV10-3 combines with J gene TRBJ1-2; D is uncertain. The CDR3 sequence is 12 residues long. Per the germline V gene, CDR1 is ENHRY and CDR2 is SYGVKD. The V gene lost 2 bases and the J gene lost 5 bases, with 6 bases spanning the gap. CDR3 sequence: CAISEGGYGYTF. The DNA of the CDR3 is TGTGCCATCAGTGAGGGAGGGTATGGCTACACCTTC.

The genes are TRBV19 and TRBJ2-7, with 11 bases aligning to TRBD1. The CDR3 consists of 14 residues. Germline V gene lookup returns CDR1 LNHDA and CDR2 SQIVND (reference sequence). Trimming took 9 bases from V and 4 from J; bases not matched to a gene: 8. The CDR3 spells CASSADRGLYEQYF. CDR3 bases: TGTGCCAGCAGCGCGGACAGGGGGCTATACGAGCAGTACTTC.

This clonotype was seen ten or more times. The J gene is TRBJ1-6, the V gene TRBV6-1, with 9 bases matching TRBD1. CDR1 and CDR2 (germline): MNHNS, SASEGT. V was clipped by 1 base and J by 10 bases; unmatched bases: 5. The CDR3 runs to 15 residues. The CDR3 sequence: CASSEEDRGLSPLHF. The CDR3 bases are TGTGCCAGCAGTGAAGAGGACAGGGGCTTGTCACCCCTCCACTTT.

This clonotype was observed at least ten times. The chain has TRBV27 and TRBJ2-5; TRBD2 agrees at 8 bases. V was pared by 6 bases and J by 6 bases, with 12 bases of the junction left unmatched. Germline CDR1 is MNHEY and CDR2 is SMNVEV (reference sequence). The CDR3 sequence is 15 residues long. The CDR3 DNA is TGTGCCAGCAGACCCACCCGGGGGGGCCTTCAGACCCAGTACTTC. Translation gives CASRPTRGGLQTQYF.

This clonotype was picked up many times. The rearrangement joins TRBV7-9 to TRBJ2-1, with D maybe TRBD1 (7 bases). The V end lost 7 bases, the J end lost 8 bases, and 18 bases lay between the germline ends. This CDR3 contains 14 residues. In germline, CDR1 is SEHNR, CDR2 FQNEAQ (reference sequence). The CDR3 is CASNPGGRGDEQFF. The CDR3 DNA sequence: TGTGCCAGCAACCCAGGGGGGCGGGGCGATGAGCAGTTCTTC.

In this sample, this clonotype turned up many times. This chain joins TRBV18 and TRBJ1-5, with 7 bases matching TRBD1. V trimming: 3 bases; J trimming: 11 bases; junction bases outside the gene matches: 13. CDR3 length equals 15 residues. The germline V gene encodes CDR1 KGHSH and CDR2 LQKENI. This chain's CDR3 is CASSPGGGGASTQHF. CDR3 in DNA: TGTGCCAGCTCACCCGGCGGAGGGGGCGCGTCTACCCAGCATTTT.

In its sample, this clonotype was seen once. Since a much larger clone is just one base distant, this may be a read error. This chain connects TRBV2 to TRBJ2-1; 7 positions match TRBD2. In germline, CDR1 is SNHLY, CDR2 FYNNEI. V shed 6 bases, J shed 3 bases, and the junction held 11 bases outside the gene matches. The CDR3 contains 16 residues. CDR3 sequence reads: CASRPGGSNSYNEQFF. Written as DNA, the CDR3 is TGTGCCAGCAGGCCTGGCGGGAGTAATAGCTACAATGAGCAGTTCTTC.

The chain is built from TRBV7-3 and TRBJ2-3, with 9 bases matching TRBD2. CDR3 length: 16 amino acids. Looked up from germline, CDR1 is SGHTA and CDR2 is FQGTGA. V was clipped by 5 bases and J by 2 bases; unmatched bases: 8. The CDR3 here is CASSPSGKDYTDTQYF. Written as DNA, the CDR3 is TGTGCCAGCAGCCCTAGCGGGAAGGATTACACAGATACGCAGTATTTT.

In its sample, this clonotype was seen a few times. The chain combines TRBV6-4 with TRBJ2-2; D unclear. The CDR3 is made up of 10 amino acids. Trimming removed 3 bases from V and 8 bases from J, with 1 base in between. Germline CDR1 reads MRHNA; CDR2 reads SNTAGT. The chain's CDR3 is CASSEGELFF. CDR3 nucleotides: TGTGCCAGCAGTGAAGGGGAGCTGTTTTTT.

The chain combines TRBV20-1 with TRBJ2-7; 9 bases line up with TRBD2. V was pared by 0 bases and J by 6 bases, with 24 bases of the junction left unmatched. The CDR3 extends over 20 amino acids. Looked up from germline, CDR1 is DFQATT and CDR2 is SNEGSKA (reference sequence). The CDR3 region has the DNA TGCAGTGCTAGAGATGCGTTAGCGGTCGCTCCTAGCGGGACAAGAGTCGAGCAGTACTTC. Translated: CSARDALAVAPSGTRVEQYF.

This clonotype was observed a single time. This rearrangement joins TRBV2 to TRBJ1-2; D not certain. V was pared by 5 bases and J by 3 bases, with 13 bases between. The CDR3 extends over 14 amino acids. CDR1 SNHLY and CDR2 FYNNEI come from the germline V gene. DNA of the CDR3: TGTGCCAGCAGTTGGGGAGATGGTGACTATGGCTACACCTTC. Translating it yields CASSWGDGDYGYTF.

The rearrangement joins TRBV5-1 to TRBJ2-3, with 10 bases identical to TRBD2. In germline, CDR1 is SGHRS, CDR2 YFSETQ. V lost 7 bases to trimming and J lost 5 bases; unmatched junction nucleotides: 7. The CDR3 spans 14 residues. As DNA, the CDR3 is TGCGCCAGCTCGAGCGGGAGGGCCGAAGATACGCAGTATTTT. Translating it yields CASSSGRAEDTQYF. The full variable domain, completed using reference TRBV5-1 and TRBJ2-3, is KAGVTQTPRYLIKTRGQQVTLSCSPISGHRSVSWYQQTPGQGLQFLFEYFSETQRNKGNFPGRFSGRQFSNSRSEMNVSTLELGDSALYLCASSSGRAEDTQYFGPGTRLTVL.

The chain uses TRBV7-6 and TRBJ1-2; D gene unclear. V gave up 1 base and J gave up 3 bases, with 12 bases separating them. Germline CDR1 reads SGHVS; CDR2 reads FNYEAQ. CDR3 length: 15 amino acids. The CDR3 nucleotides are TGTGCCAGCAGCTTAGGGGAGACCCAGTACTATGGCTACACCTTC. It yields the protein CASSLGETQYYGYTF.

The chain joins TRBV2 to TRBJ2-5, with TRBD2 matching 13 bases. The CDR3 sequence is 15 residues long. V shed 5 bases, J shed 5 bases, and the junction held 5 bases outside the gene matches. CDR1 is SNHLY and CDR2 is FYNNEI in the germline V gene. DNA of the CDR3: TGTGCCAGCAGTCCGGGACTAGCGGGACTCGAGACCCAGTACTTC. It codes for CASSPGLAGLETQYF.

The rearrangement uses TRBV4-3 and TRBJ1-1; 9 bases fit TRBD1. Per germline, CDR1 LGHNA and CDR2 YSLEER. This CDR3 region has 13 residues. Trimming took 5 bases from V and 10 from J; bases not matched to a gene: 8. CDR3 region: CASSLGQGEGAFF. The DNA for the CDR3 is TGCGCCAGCAGCTTGGGACAGGGAGAGGGAGCTTTCTTT.

There are many counts of this clonotype. This sequence joins TRBV4-3 and TRBJ1-2; 8 bases fit TRBD1. This CDR3 region has 15 residues. V lost 0 bases, J lost 4 bases, and 4 bases stayed unmatched. CDR1 LGHNA and CDR2 YSLEER come from the germline V gene. The CDR3 bases are TGCGCCAGCAGCCAAGAGGACAGGGTTGGCTATGGCTACACCTTC. Translation gives CASSQEDRVGYGYTF.

This chain links TRBV5-1 with TRBJ2-7; D may be TRBD1 or TRBD2 (5 bases each). The V gene's germline CDR1 is SGHRS and CDR2 YFSETQ. CDR3 length: 18 residues. V was cut by 4 bases and J by 5 bases, with 28 bases left in between. The CDR3, as DNA: TGCGCCAGCAGCCTCGGGGCAGACCATTCGAGACCTACCCACGAGCAGTACTTC. Translated, it gives CASSLGADHSRPTHEQYF. The full variable domain, completed using reference TRBV5-1 and TRBJ2-7, is KAGVTQTPRYLIKTRGQQVTLSCSPISGHRSVSWYQQTPGQGLQFLFEYFSETQRNKGNFPGRFSGRQFSNSRSEMNVSTLELGDSALYLCASSLGADHSRPTHEQYFGPGTRLTVT.

This clonotype has ten or more counts. The chain is built from TRBV11-3 and TRBJ2-3, with D perhaps given as TRBD1 or TRBD2 (5 bases each). Germline V gives CDR1 SGHNT, CDR2 YENEEA. V gave up 5 bases and J gave up 3 bases, with 12 bases separating them. There are 14 residues in the CDR3. The CDR3 spells CASSRSGRTDTQYF. The CDR3 DNA follows: TGTGCCAGCAGCCGCTCGGGGCGGACAGATACGCAGTATTTT.

Judged by abundance, this clonotype is medium-sized (0.01 to 0.1%). This chain uses TRBV5-1 with TRBJ2-7; 10 bases are shared with TRBD2. With 5 bases clipped from V and 3 bases from J, the junction kept 8 bases outside the gene matches. The CDR3 runs to 15 residues. Germline lookup yields CDR1 SGHRS and CDR2 YFSETQ. CDR3 region: CASRPSGGRNYEQYF. In nucleotides, the CDR3 is TGCGCCAGCAGGCCTAGCGGGGGCCGTAACTACGAGCAGTACTTC.

The J gene is TRBJ2-1, the V gene TRBV10-3; a possible D gene is TRBD2 (6 bases). The CDR3 totals 11 residues. CDR1 and CDR2 from the germline V gene are ENHRY and SYGVKD. The ends were cut back, 8 bases at V and 8 bases at J, with 10 bases in the middle. The CDR3 DNA reads TGTGCCATCTCGCGGGGCGATGAGCAGTTCTTC. Amino acid sequence: CAISRGDEQFF.